This TCR beta chain was identified in a study of blood T cell repertoires in COVID-19. Study context: Samples taken during acute and convalescent COVID-19 were collected in the United States, Italy and Spain.

The germline V and J ends were trimmed by 0 bases and 14 bases, with 13 bases remaining between them. The CDR3 length is 13 residues. Under the authors' procedure: Reference gene primer amplification gave estimated nucleated cell counts. Measured with immunoSEQ multiplex PCR; TCRdb has only the in-frame clones, and not every one. V and J calls and clone size are those listed in that table; D and trimming were worked out from the DNA. The sample lists 210,000 or so clones, approximately 80% seen once, with roughly 10% in the top ten. The chain carries TRBV12-3 or TRBV12-4 and TRBJ1-4; D ambiguous. This sequence originates from a woman aged 80 or over with acute or convalescent COVID-19. The material sequenced was peripheral blood. The CDR3: CASSLAEGRVLFF. DNA for the CDR3: TGTGCCAGCAGTTTAGCAGAGGGAAGAGTCCTGTTTTTT.